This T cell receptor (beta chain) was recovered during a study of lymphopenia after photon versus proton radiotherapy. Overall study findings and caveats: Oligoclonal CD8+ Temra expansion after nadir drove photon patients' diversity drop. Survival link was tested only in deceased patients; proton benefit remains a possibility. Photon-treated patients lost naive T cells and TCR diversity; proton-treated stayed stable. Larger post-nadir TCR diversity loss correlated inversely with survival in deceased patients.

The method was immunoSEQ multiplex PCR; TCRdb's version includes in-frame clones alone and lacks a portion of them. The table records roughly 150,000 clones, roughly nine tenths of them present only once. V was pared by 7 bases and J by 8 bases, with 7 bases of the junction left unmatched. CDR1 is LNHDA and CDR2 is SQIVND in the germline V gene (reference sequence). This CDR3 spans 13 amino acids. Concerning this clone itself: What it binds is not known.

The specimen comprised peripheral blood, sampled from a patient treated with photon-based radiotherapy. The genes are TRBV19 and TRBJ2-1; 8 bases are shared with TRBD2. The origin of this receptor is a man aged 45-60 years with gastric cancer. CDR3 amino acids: CASKKRERDEQFF. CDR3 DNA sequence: TGTGCCAGTAAAAAGCGGGAGAGGGATGAGCAGTTCTTC. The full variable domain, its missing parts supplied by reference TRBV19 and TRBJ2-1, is DGGITQSPKYLFRKEGQNVTLSCEQNLNHDAMYWYRQDPGQGLRLIYYSQIVNDFQKGDIAEGYSVSREKKESFPLTVTSAQKNPTAFYLCASKKRERDEQFFGPGTRLTVL.